This TCR beta chain is drawn from a study of Graves' ophthalmopathy and Graves' hyperthyroidism. Overall study: The blood sample was drawn at first diagnosis and before any treatment.

Ophthalmopathy donors were characterized by moderate-to-severe activity, CAS of at least 3, NOSPECS of at least 4, and duration under 3 months. Other autoimmune disease, uncontrolled infection, pregnancy and lactation led to exclusion. This CDR3 is built from 15 residues. The V gene's germline CDR1 is GTSNPN and CDR2 SVGIG (reference sequence). Trimming pared 3 bases from V and 2 bases from J, leaving 17 bases between. This clonotype was detected ten times or more. RNA transcripts yielded amplified TCR beta CDR3 regions. First-round RT-PCR relied on HTBI primers, and a second-round multiplex PCR came next. MiXCR was run by TCRdb on the multiplex PCR reads, yielding one entry per CDR3 protein. Of 200,000 to 250,000 distinct CDR3 sequences listed, roughly a fifth are singletons.

The sequenced sample consisted of peripheral blood. This sequence joins TRBV30 and TRBJ2-7; D is unclear. This clonotype was obtained from a woman aged 45-65 years with Graves' ophthalmopathy. CDR3 sequence reads: CAWSPIAPRTYEQYF. For the CDR3, the DNA is TGTGCCTGGAGCCCAATCGCCCCAAGAACCTACGAGCAGTACTTC.